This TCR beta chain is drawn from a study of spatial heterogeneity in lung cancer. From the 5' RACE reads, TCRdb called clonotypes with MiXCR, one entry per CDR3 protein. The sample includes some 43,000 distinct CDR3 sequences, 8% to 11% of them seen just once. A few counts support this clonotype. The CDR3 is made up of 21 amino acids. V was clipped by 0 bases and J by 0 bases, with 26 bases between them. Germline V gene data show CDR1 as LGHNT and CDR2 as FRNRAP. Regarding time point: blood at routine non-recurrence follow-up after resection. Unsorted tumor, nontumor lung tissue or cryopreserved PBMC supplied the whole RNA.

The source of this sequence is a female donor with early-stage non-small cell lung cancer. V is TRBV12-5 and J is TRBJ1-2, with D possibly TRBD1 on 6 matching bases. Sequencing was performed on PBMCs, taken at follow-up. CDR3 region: CASGLVLGGSAGNPANYGYTF. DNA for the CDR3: TGTGCTAGTGGTTTGGTACTAGGGGGGTCGGCAGGGAACCCCGCTAACTATGGCTACACCTTC. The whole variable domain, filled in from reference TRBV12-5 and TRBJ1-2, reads DARVTQTPRHKVTEMGQEVTMRCQPILGHNTVFWYRQTMMQGLELLAYFRNRAPLDDSGMPKDRFSAEMPDATLATLKIQPSEPRDSAVYFCASGLVLGGSAGNPANYGYTFGSGTRLTVV.